A single T cell receptor beta chain is shown here with its context. Documented time point: week 3, after first cycle of checkpoint inhibitor. No patient had earlier systemic cancer treatment, concurrent immunosuppressants, or another active cancer. The source of the sample is a study of blood T cell dynamics during melanoma immunotherapy. Overall study: Patients with metastatic melanoma got pembrolizumab or nivolumab-ipilimumab as first-line care.

Trimming at V came to 2 bases and at J to 1 base, leaving 5 bases not matched to a gene. The germline V gene has CDR1 SGHDT and CDR2 YYEEEE. The length of the CDR3 is 15 residues. Profiled with immunoSEQ multiplex PCR; TCRdb holds only in-frame clones, not every one. The sample lists tens of thousands of clones, over 80% seen once, with 10% in the top ten. The source of this sequence is a human donor with melanoma. The sample here was blood, taken from a patient treated with checkpoint blockade. The chain joins TRBV5-6 to TRBJ1-1; 7 positions match TRBD1. The CDR3 region has the DNA TGTGCCAGCAGCTTTCGACAGGGATGGAACACTGAAGCTTTCTTT. Its translation is CASSFRQGWNTEAFF.